A selection of T cell receptor beta chains follows, all from one sample in a study of neoadjuvant anti-PD-1 for oral cavity cancer. Repertoires were generated with immunoSEQ multiplex PCR, while TCRdb's copy carries only in-frame clones and drops some. The table has around 10,000 clones, under 75% seen once. Specimen: tumor tissue, collected after nivolumab (anti-PD-1) treatment. Source of these receptors: a person aged 35-79 years with oral cavity squamous cell carcinoma. The CDR3 runs from the conserved cysteine through the conserved F or W. D genes are given only for firm matches. Clone size appears in some rows only: once, few, many, or a class for an expanded clone.

v_call: TRBV5-6
j_call: TRBJ1-6
cdr3_length: 15
clone_size: .
d_call: .
cdr3_aa: CASSLARGVYSPLHF
cdr3_nt: TGTGCCAGCAGCTTGGCAAGGGGCGTGTATTCACCCCTCCACTTT

v_call: TRBV19
j_call: TRBJ2-1
cdr3_length: 16
clone_size: .
d_call: TRBD2
cdr3_aa: CASSGSTGLVWNEQFF
cdr3_nt: TGTGCCAGTAGTGGGTCCACGGGACTAGTGTGGAATGAGCAGTTCTTC

v_call: TRBV7-9
j_call: TRBJ1-1
cdr3_length: 16
clone_size: .
d_call: TRBD1
cdr3_aa: CASSGGQGLKSTEAFF
cdr3_nt: TGTGCCAGCAGCGGAGGACAGGGGCTCAAATCCACTGAAGCTTTCTTT

v_call: TRBV5-6
j_call: TRBJ1-1
cdr3_length: 13
clone_size: .
d_call: .
cdr3_aa: CASTSQGNTEAFF
cdr3_nt: TGTGCCAGCACCTCTCAGGGGAACACTGAAGCTTTCTTT

v_call: TRBV27
j_call: TRBJ1-1
cdr3_length: 14
clone_size: .
d_call: .
cdr3_aa: CASSLRGGNTEAFF
cdr3_nt: TGTGCCAGCAGTTTACGGGGGGGGAACACTGAAGCTTTCTTT

v_call: TRBV15
j_call: TRBJ2-3
cdr3_length: 13
clone_size: .
d_call: .
cdr3_aa: CATSRRSTDTQYF
cdr3_nt: TGTGCCACCAGTCGGCGGAGCACAGATACGCAGTATTTT

v_call: TRBV5-1
j_call: TRBJ2-1
cdr3_length: 12
clone_size: .
d_call: .
cdr3_aa: CASKRGGDEQFF
cdr3_nt: TGCGCCAGCAAACGGGGCGGGGATGAGCAGTTCTTC

v_call: TRBV27
j_call: TRBJ2-1
cdr3_length: 17
clone_size: once
d_call: TRBD2
cdr3_aa: CASSSLKGLAGNNEQFF
cdr3_nt: TGTGCCAGCAGCTCGCTTAAGGGACTAGCGGGGAACAATGAGCAGTTCTTC

v_call: TRBV5-1
j_call: TRBJ1-1
cdr3_length: 13
clone_size: few
d_call: .
cdr3_aa: CASSRGGGTEAFF
cdr3_nt: TGCGCCAGCAGCCGGGGGGGAGGTACTGAAGCTTTCTTT

v_call: TRBV2
j_call: TRBJ1-6
cdr3_length: 17
clone_size: large
d_call: TRBD1
cdr3_aa: CASRRDRGLLDNSPLHF
cdr3_nt: TGTGCCAGCAGGCGGGACAGGGGACTATTGGACAATTCACCCCTCCACTTT

v_call: TRBV6-5
j_call: TRBJ1-4
cdr3_length: 13
clone_size: .
d_call: .
cdr3_aa: CASSALGGEKLFF
cdr3_nt: TGTGCCAGCAGTGCCTTGGGTGGGGAAAAACTGTTTTTT

v_call: TRBV28
j_call: TRBJ2-6
cdr3_length: 16
clone_size: .
d_call: .
cdr3_aa: CASRAGPSSGANVLTF
cdr3_nt: TGTGCCAGCAGGGCGGGACCCAGCTCTGGGGCCAACGTCCTGACTTTC

v_call: TRBV27
j_call: TRBJ2-6
cdr3_length: 18
clone_size: .
d_call: TRBD1
cdr3_aa: CASSAGQGLFSGANVLTF
cdr3_nt: TGTGCCAGCAGTGCGGGACAGGGGCTTTTCTCTGGGGCCAACGTCCTGACTTTC

v_call: TRBV27
j_call: TRBJ1-6
cdr3_length: 16
clone_size: .
d_call: .
cdr3_aa: CASSSVSGRVDSPLHF
cdr3_nt: TGTGCCAGCAGTTCCGTATCCGGGCGCGTTGATTCACCCCTCCACTTT

v_call: TRBV19
j_call: TRBJ2-3
cdr3_length: 13
clone_size: .
d_call: .
cdr3_aa: CASSERNTDTQYF
cdr3_nt: TGTGCCAGTAGCGAGCGGAACACAGATACGCAGTATTTT

v_call: TRBV5-5
j_call: TRBJ2-7
cdr3_length: 15
clone_size: once
d_call: .
cdr3_aa: CASSPDDRTSYEQYF
cdr3_nt: TGTGCCAGCAGCCCGGATGACCGGACGTCCTACGAGCAGTACTTC

v_call: TRBV5-8
j_call: TRBJ2-1
cdr3_length: 13
clone_size: .
d_call: .
cdr3_aa: CATRRDTYNEQFF
cdr3_nt: TGTGCCACCCGCCGGGACACTTACAATGAGCAGTTCTTC

v_call: TRBV11-2
j_call: TRBJ2-7
cdr3_length: 12
clone_size: once
d_call: .
cdr3_aa: CASNSQGYEQYF
cdr3_nt: TGTGCCAGCAACTCTCAGGGTTACGAGCAGTACTTC

v_call: TRBV6-1
j_call: TRBJ1-5
cdr3_length: 15
clone_size: .
d_call: .
cdr3_aa: CASYSGFYSNQPQHF
cdr3_nt: TGTGCCAGTTATTCAGGGTTCTATAGCAATCAGCCCCAGCATTTT

v_call: TRBV1
j_call: TRBJ1-5
cdr3_length: 16
clone_size: .
d_call: .
cdr3_aa: CTSSHKEQGGNQPQHF
cdr3_nt: TGCACCAGCAGCCATAAAGAACAGGGGGGCAATCAGCCCCAGCATTTT

v_call: TRBV28
j_call: TRBJ1-2
cdr3_length: 11
clone_size: few
d_call: .
cdr3_aa: CASIQGYGYTF
cdr3_nt: TGTGCCAGCATTCAGGGATATGGCTACACCTTC

v_call: TRBV21-1
j_call: TRBJ2-7
cdr3_length: 17
clone_size: .
d_call: .
cdr3_aa: CASSKGSLAGDRYEQYF
cdr3_nt: TGTGCCAGCAGCAAAGGATCACTAGCGGGAGATAGGTACGAGCAGTACTTC

v_call: TRBV28
j_call: TRBJ1-6
cdr3_length: 17
clone_size: .
d_call: .
cdr3_aa: CASSSDVSSSYNSPLHF
cdr3_nt: TGTGCCAGCAGTTCTGATGTATCGAGCTCCTATAATTCACCCCTCCACTTT

v_call: TRBV15
j_call: TRBJ1-6
cdr3_length: 14
clone_size: .
d_call: TRBD1
cdr3_aa: CATRGGTGLSPLHF
cdr3_nt: TGTGCCACCAGAGGGGGGACAGGGCTCTCACCCCTCCACTTT

v_call: TRBV12-5
j_call: TRBJ1-6
cdr3_length: 15
clone_size: few
d_call: TRBD1
cdr3_aa: CASGLSGGGNSPLHF
cdr3_nt: TGTGCTAGTGGTTTGTCAGGGGGTGGCAATTCACCCCTCCACTTT

v_call: TRBV5-6
j_call: TRBJ1-2
cdr3_length: 13
clone_size: .
d_call: .
cdr3_aa: CASSLRGDYGYTF
cdr3_nt: TGTGCCAGCAGCCTAAGGGGCGACTATGGCTACACCTTC

v_call: TRBV4-1
j_call: TRBJ2-7
cdr3_length: 14
clone_size: .
d_call: .
cdr3_aa: CASSQESRLSEQYF
cdr3_nt: TGCGCCAGCAGCCAAGAATCCCGGCTCTCCGAGCAGTACTTC

v_call: TRBV5-1
j_call: TRBJ1-1
cdr3_length: 13
clone_size: .
d_call: TRBD1
cdr3_aa: CASSPQDREKAFF
cdr3_nt: TGCGCCAGCAGCCCGCAGGACAGGGAGAAGGCTTTCTTT

v_call: TRBV9
j_call: TRBJ1-5
cdr3_length: 14
clone_size: .
d_call: .
cdr3_aa: CASSVDGVNQPQHF
cdr3_nt: TGTGCCAGCAGCGTAGATGGGGTCAACCAGCCCCAGCATTTT

v_call: TRBV6-6
j_call: TRBJ1-1
cdr3_length: 14
clone_size: medium-sized
d_call: .
cdr3_aa: CASSYRHPNTEAFF
cdr3_nt: TGTGCCAGCAGTTACCGACACCCGAACACTGAAGCTTTCTTT

v_call: TRBV28
j_call: TRBJ1-4
cdr3_length: 13
clone_size: .
d_call: .
cdr3_aa: CASRMGAYEKLFF
cdr3_nt: TGTGCCAGCAGAATGGGGGCTTATGAAAAACTGTTTTTT

v_call: TRBV6-1
j_call: TRBJ2-3
cdr3_length: 18
clone_size: .
d_call: TRBD2
cdr3_aa: CASSEKAGGRSSTDTQYF
cdr3_nt: TGTGCCAGCAGTGAAAAAGCGGGAGGCCGCTCAAGCACAGATACGCAGTATTTT

v_call: TRBV5-4
j_call: TRBJ2-3
cdr3_length: 13
clone_size: once
d_call: .
cdr3_aa: CASSLQGTDTQYF
cdr3_nt: TGTGCCAGCAGCTTGCAGGGCACAGATACGCAGTATTTT

v_call: TRBV28
j_call: TRBJ1-2
cdr3_length: 11
clone_size: .
d_call: .
cdr3_aa: CASSLHYGYTF
cdr3_nt: TGTGCCAGCAGTTTACACTATGGCTACACCTTC

v_call: TRBV6-4
j_call: TRBJ2-1
cdr3_length: 13
clone_size: .
d_call: .
cdr3_aa: CASSAGEEGEQFF
cdr3_nt: TGTGCCAGCAGTGCCGGGGAGGAGGGTGAGCAGTTCTTC

v_call: TRBV27
j_call: TRBJ1-1
cdr3_length: 13
clone_size: .
d_call: TRBD1
cdr3_aa: CASSFLQGAEAFF
cdr3_nt: TGTGCCAGCAGTTTCCTACAGGGGGCTGAAGCTTTCTTT